This T cell receptor beta chain was profiled in a study of blood T cell repertoires in COVID-19. Study in general: Nucleic acid was either cDNA or gDNA, and it came from T cells, B-cell-depleted T cells, or PBMCs.

CDR1 SGHRS and CDR2 YFSETQ come from the germline V gene. V lost 3 bases and J lost 4; bases outside the gene matches: 9. The CDR3 is 15 amino acids. The sample holds a few counts of this clone. In the original processing: Reference gene primer amplification gave nucleated cell count estimates. Sequenced by immunoSEQ multiplex PCR; TCRdb stores in-frame clones only, minus some. V and J calls and clone size come straight from that table; D and trimming were deduced from the DNA. The repertoire holds 15,000 to 20,000 clones, with around nine tenths as singletons. The material sequenced was peripheral blood. This rearrangement joins TRBV5-1 to TRBJ2-7; 8 nucleotides align to TRBD2. This sequence was found in a human donor in a cohort sampled during active COVID-19. CDR3 amino acids: CASSSLTSGPYEQYF. In DNA, the CDR3 is TGCGCCAGCAGCTCCCTAACTAGCGGTCCTTACGAGCAGTACTTC.